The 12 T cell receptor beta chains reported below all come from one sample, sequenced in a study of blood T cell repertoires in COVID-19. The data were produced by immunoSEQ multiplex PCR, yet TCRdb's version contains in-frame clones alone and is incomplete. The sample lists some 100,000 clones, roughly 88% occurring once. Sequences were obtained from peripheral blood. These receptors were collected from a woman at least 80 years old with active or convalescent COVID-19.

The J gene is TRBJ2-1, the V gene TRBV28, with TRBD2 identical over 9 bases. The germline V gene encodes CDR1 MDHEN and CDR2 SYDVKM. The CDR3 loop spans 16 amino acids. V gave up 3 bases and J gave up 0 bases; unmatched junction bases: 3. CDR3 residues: CASSLASGASYNEQFF. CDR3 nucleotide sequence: TGTGCCAGCAGTTTGGCTAGCGGGGCCTCCTACAATGAGCAGTTCTTC.

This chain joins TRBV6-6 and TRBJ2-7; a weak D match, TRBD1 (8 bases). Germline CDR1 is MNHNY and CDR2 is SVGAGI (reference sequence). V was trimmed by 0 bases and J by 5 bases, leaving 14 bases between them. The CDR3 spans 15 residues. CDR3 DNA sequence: TGTGCCAGCAGTTACTCGTCACAGGGGGGGGACGAGCAGTACTTC. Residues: CASSYSSQGGDEQYF.

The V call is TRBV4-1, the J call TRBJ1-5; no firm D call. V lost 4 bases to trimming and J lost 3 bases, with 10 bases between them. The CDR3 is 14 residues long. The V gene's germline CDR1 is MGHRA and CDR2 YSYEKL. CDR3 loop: CASSLGLFNQPQHF. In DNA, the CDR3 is TGCGCCAGCAGCCTAGGACTTTTCAATCAGCCCCAGCATTTT.

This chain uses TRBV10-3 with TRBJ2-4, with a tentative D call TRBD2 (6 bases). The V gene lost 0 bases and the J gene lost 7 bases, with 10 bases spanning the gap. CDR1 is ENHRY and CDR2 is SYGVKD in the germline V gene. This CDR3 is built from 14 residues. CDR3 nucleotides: TGTGCCATCAGTGAGTCGGGAGGAGCTAACATTCAGTACTTC. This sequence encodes CAISESGGANIQYF.

The CDR3 loop reads CASSPLYNEQFF. In DNA, the CDR3 is TGTGCCAGCAGCCCCCTCTACAATGAGCAGTTCTTC. V gene TRBV3-1 (or the pseudogene TRBV3-2) combines with J gene TRBJ2-1; D is uncertain. Trimming cost V 4 bases and J 3 bases, with 4 bases left between them. Germline V CDR1 and CDR2: LGHDT, YNNKEL (reference sequence). The CDR3 has 12 amino acids.

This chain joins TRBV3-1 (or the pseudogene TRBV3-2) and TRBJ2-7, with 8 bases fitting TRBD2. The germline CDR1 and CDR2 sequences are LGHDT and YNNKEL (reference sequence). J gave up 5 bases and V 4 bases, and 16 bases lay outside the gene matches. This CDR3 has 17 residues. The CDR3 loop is CASSRVLLAGTSHEQYF. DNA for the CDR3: TGTGCCAGCAGCCGAGTTCTCCTAGCCGGGACTAGTCACGAGCAGTACTTC.

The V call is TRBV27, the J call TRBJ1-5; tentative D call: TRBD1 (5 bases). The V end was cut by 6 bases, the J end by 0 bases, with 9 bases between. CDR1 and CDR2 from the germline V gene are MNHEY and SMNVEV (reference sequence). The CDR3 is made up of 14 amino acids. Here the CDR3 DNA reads TGTGCCAGCAGACCAGGGAATAGCAATCAGCCCCAGCATTTT. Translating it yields CASRPGNSNQPQHF.

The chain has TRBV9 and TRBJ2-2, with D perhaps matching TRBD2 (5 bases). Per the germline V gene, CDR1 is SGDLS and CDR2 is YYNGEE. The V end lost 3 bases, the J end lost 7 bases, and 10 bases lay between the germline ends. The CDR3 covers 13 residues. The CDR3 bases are TGTGCCAGCAGCGACGGGGATGGCGGGGAGCTGTTTTTT. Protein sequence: CASSDGDGGELFF.

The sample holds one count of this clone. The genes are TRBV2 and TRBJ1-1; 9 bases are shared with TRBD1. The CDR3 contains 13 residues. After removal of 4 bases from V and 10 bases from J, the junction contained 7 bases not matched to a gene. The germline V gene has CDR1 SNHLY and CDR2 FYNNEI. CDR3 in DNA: TGTGCCAGCAGTGTTGACAGGGGGGAATCAGCTTTCTTT. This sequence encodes CASSVDRGESAFF.

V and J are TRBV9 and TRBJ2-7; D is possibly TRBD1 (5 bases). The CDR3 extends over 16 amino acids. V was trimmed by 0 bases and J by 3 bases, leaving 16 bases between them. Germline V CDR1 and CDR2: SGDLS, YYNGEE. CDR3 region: CASSVGMGQGGYEQYF. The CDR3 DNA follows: TGTGCCAGCAGCGTAGGAATGGGTCAGGGCGGCTACGAGCAGTACTTC.

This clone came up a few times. In nucleotides, the CDR3 is TGTGCCAGCAGTTACACGGGGTTATGGAACTATGGCTACACCTTC. Protein: CASSYTGLWNYGYTF. This chain connects TRBV6-5 to TRBJ1-2, with no clear D. V lost 2 bases, J lost 2 bases, and 12 bases lay in between. This CDR3 is 15 amino acids long. Germline CDR1 reads MNHEY; CDR2 reads SVGAGI.

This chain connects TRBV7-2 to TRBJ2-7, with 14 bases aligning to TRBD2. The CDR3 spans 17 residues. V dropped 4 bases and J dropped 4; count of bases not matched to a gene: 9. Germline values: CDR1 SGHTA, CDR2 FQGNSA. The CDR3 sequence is CASSSGTSGSSRYEQYF. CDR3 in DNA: TGTGCCAGCAGCTCTGGGACTAGCGGGAGTTCACGATACGAGCAGTACTTC.